This entry lists 19 T cell receptor beta chains sequenced from one sample in a study of blood T cells in healthy people across ages. A second PCR, run for about 7 to 11 cycles, used a sample-barcoded 5' primer plus a J-beta primer mix. Each CDR3 protein is one row after TCRdb ran MiXCR on the 5' RACE reads. The sample has roughly 1.5 million distinct CDR3 sequences; less than 45% are singletons. The sample taken for sequencing was blood. The receptors shown here come from a woman in her late teens or twenties in good health.

This clonotype was counted between two and nine times. The chain uses TRBV6-5 and TRBJ2-3; D gene unclear. The CDR3 length is 14 residues. Trimming cost V 0 bases and J 3 bases, with 7 bases left between them. Germline V gene data show CDR1 as MNHEY and CDR2 as SVGAGI. CDR3 amino acids: CASSYSWNTDTQYF. The CDR3 bases are TGTGCCAGCAGTTACTCGTGGAATACAGATACGCAGTATTTT.

V is TRBV28 and J is TRBJ1-2; D is perhaps TRBD1 (6 bases). This CDR3 comprises 14 residues. V dropped 6 bases and J dropped 2 bases, with 13 bases sitting between them. The germline gives CDR1 MDHEN, CDR2 SYDVKM. The CDR3 nucleotides read TGTGCCAGCAGCCGCCCCACAGGGAACTATGGCTACACCTTC. Protein sequence: CASSRPTGNYGYTF.

In its sample, this clonotype was seen a few times. The chain couples TRBV7-2 to TRBJ2-3; D call uncertain. V was shortened by 5 bases and J by 3 bases, with 15 bases between the two germline ends. The CDR3 extends over 15 amino acids. Germline assignment: CDR1 SGHTA and CDR2 FQGNSA. The CDR3 coding sequence is TGTGCCAGCAGCACGCACTTCCCCGGGACAGATACGCAGTATTTT. Protein sequence: CASSTHFPGTDTQYF.

Here the CDR3 reads CSARDSGTGTNEQYF. CDR3 in DNA: TGCAGTGCTAGAGATTCCGGGACAGGGACCAATGAGCAGTACTTC. V and J are TRBV20-1 and TRBJ2-5; 9 bases fit TRBD1. The V segment lost 0 bases and the J segment 11 bases; nucleotides outside the gene matches: 13. The CDR3 consists of 15 residues. Germline assignment: CDR1 DFQATT and CDR2 SNEGSKA (reference sequence).

This clonotype appeared many times. The rearrangement uses TRBV7-8 and TRBJ2-3; D not certain. The CDR3 has 12 residues. The V end was cut by 8 bases, the J end by 5 bases, with 11 bases between. The germline CDR1 and CDR2 sequences are SGHVS and FQNEAQ. This CDR3 reads CASRLAGDTQYF. The CDR3 DNA reads TGTGCCAGCCGCCTCGCCGGAGATACGCAGTATTTT.

The CDR3 spells CASSQGISMTSGANVLTF. The DNA for the CDR3 is TGTGCCAGCAGCCAAGGGATATCCATGACCTCTGGGGCCAACGTCCTGACTTTC. V and J are TRBV4-2 and TRBJ2-6; no firm D call. The germline CDR1 and CDR2 sequences are LGHNA and YNFKEQ. The CDR3 consists of 18 residues. The V gene lost 1 base and the J gene lost 0 bases, with 13 bases spanning the gap.

This sequence joins TRBV6-5 and TRBJ2-3, with D possibly TRBD1 on 6 matching bases. With 2 bases removed from V and 8 bases from J, the gap between germline ends came to 14 bases. The CDR3 consists of 14 residues. Per the germline V gene, CDR1 is MNHEY and CDR2 is SVGAGI. CDR3 sequence (DNA): TGTGCCAGCAGTTACCCGACAGGCGGTGGTACGCAGTATTTT. Amino acids: CASSYPTGGGTQYF.

The rearrangement joins TRBV2 to TRBJ2-1; no firm D call. The tail of the sequence fits TRBJ2-7 better, so the J call may be wrong. The CDR3 runs to 16 residues. The germline V gene encodes CDR1 SNHLY and CDR2 FYNNEI. The CDR3 sequence: CASKTLEQKVYNEQYF. The CDR3 DNA is TGTGCCAGCAAGACCCTCGAACAAAAAGTCTACAATGAGCAGTACTTC.

J is TRBJ2-7 and V is TRBV21-1; the D call of TRBD1 is as the table states it, not checked on the DNA. TRBV21-1 is listed as a pseudogene. The CDR3 is 15 amino acids. The CDR3 spells CASSSCTGIFYEQYF. The CDR3 nucleotides read TGTGCCAGCAGCTCTTGTACAGGGATCTTTTACGAGCAGTACTTC.

This sequence joins TRBV28 and TRBJ2-1; D call uncertain. The CDR3 contains 14 residues. Deletions cut 7 bases from V and 9 bases from J, with 19 bases between. CDR1 is MDHEN and CDR2 is SYDVKM in the germline V gene. Here the CDR3 reads CASKPPPLLGEQFF. Written as DNA, the CDR3 is TGTGCCAGCAAACCCCCTCCTCTACTGGGTGAGCAGTTCTTC.

V and J are TRBV20-1 and TRBJ1-4; TRBD1 is a possible D gene (6 bases). V lost 1 base, J lost 12 bases, and 27 bases lay in between. The germline gives CDR1 DFQATT, CDR2 SNEGSKA (reference sequence). The CDR3 loop spans 17 amino acids. CDR3 amino acids: CSARGGGRGGAFEELFF. In DNA form, the CDR3 reads TGCAGTGCTAGAGGGGGAGGAAGAGGGGGGGCTTTCGAGGAACTGTTTTTT.

This clonotype was seen a handful of times. This rearrangement joins TRBV5-4 to TRBJ1-4; no firm D call. Germline V gene sequence: CDR1 SGHNT, CDR2 YYREEE (reference sequence). This CDR3 comprises 13 residues. Deletions cut 1 base from V and 4 bases from J, with 5 bases between. CDR3 DNA: TGTGCCAGCAGCTTGATGGGTAATGAAAAACTGTTTTTT. This sequence encodes CASSLMGNEKLFF. The entire variable domain, with the rest obtained from reference TRBV5-4 and TRBJ1-4, is as follows: ETGVTQSPTHLIKTRGQQVTLRCSSQSGHNTVSWYQQALGQGPQFIFQYYREEENGRGNFPPRFSGLQFPNYSSELNVNALELDDSALYLCASSLMGNEKLFFGSGTQLSVL.

In this sample, this clonotype turned up many times. This chain uses TRBV29-1 with TRBJ2-3, with 9 nucleotides matching TRBD2. The CDR3 consists of 16 residues. CDR1 and CDR2 from the germline V gene are SQVTM and ANQGSEA. The J segment lost 0 bases and the V segment lost 7 bases, leaving 11 bases of the junction unmatched. CDR3 coding DNA: TGCAGCGCGAAGGGAACAACTAGCGGGAGCACAGATACGCAGTATTTT. Translation: CSAKGTTSGSTDTQYF.

The CDR3 spells CASRVAPGRSYEQYF. DNA for the CDR3: TGTGCCAGCAGAGTAGCCCCGGGAAGATCCTACGAGCAGTACTTC. The rearrangement uses TRBV6-2 or TRBV6-3 and TRBJ2-7; D might be TRBD2 (5 bases). This CDR3 has 15 residues. V was clipped by 6 bases and J by 1 base, with 16 bases between them. Germline assignment: CDR1 MNHEY and CDR2 SVGEGT.

The V gene is TRBV7-8, the J gene TRBJ2-5; TRBD1 matches at 10 bases. Near its end, the DNA agrees better with TRBJ2-7, so the J call may be wrong. Germline CDR1 reads SGHVS; CDR2 reads FQNEAQ. The CDR3 is made up of 15 amino acids. CDR3 nucleotides: TGTGCCAGCAGCGATCTGGGGACAGGGGACTACGAGCAGTACTTC. Protein: CASSDLGTGDYEQYF.

The rearrangement uses TRBV12-5 and TRBJ2-2; unclear D gene. Trimming left V 6 bases short and J 2 bases short, with 7 bases between. CDR1 is LGHNT, CDR2 FRNRAP, per germline. There are 13 residues in the CDR3. For the CDR3, the DNA is TGTGCTAGTGGCCCCTTCAACACCGGGGAGCTGTTTTTT. Translation: CASGPFNTGELFF.

The chain carries TRBV6-1 and TRBJ2-1; 9 bases align to TRBD2. The trim removed 6 bases at V and 5 bases at J, leaving 20 bases unmatched. This CDR3 spans 19 amino acids. Germline lookup yields CDR1 MNHNS and CDR2 SASEGT. The CDR3 sequence: CASRTSGITGTSNDNEQFF. Written as DNA, the CDR3 is TGTGCCAGCAGAACAAGTGGCATAACCGGGACTAGCAACGACAATGAGCAGTTCTTC.

This clonotype was detected only a few times. The chain employs TRBV30 and TRBJ2-3; 8 bases match TRBD1. This CDR3 contains 15 residues. V lost 5 bases to trimming and J lost 6 bases; unmatched junction nucleotides: 13. Germline V gives CDR1 GTSNPN, CDR2 SVGIG (reference sequence). CDR3 loop: CAWAIGTGPRDTQYF. CDR3 DNA sequence: TGTGCCTGGGCTATTGGGACAGGCCCGAGGGATACGCAGTATTTT. Based on the CDR3 plus reference TRBV30 and TRBJ2-3, the full variable domain is SQTIHQWPATLVQPVGSPLSLECTVEGTSNPNLYWYRQAAGRGLQLLFYSVGIGQISSEVPQNLSASRPQDRQFILSSKKLLLSDSGFYLCAWAIGTGPRDTQYFGPGTRLTVL.

This clonotype was seen many times. J is TRBJ1-1 and V is TRBV29-1; no reliable D call. The CDR3 length is 10 residues. V lost 3 bases to trimming and J lost 4 bases, with 3 bases between them. From germline, CDR1 is SQVTM and CDR2 ANQGSEA. The CDR3 loop is CSVEVTEAFF. In nucleotides, the CDR3 is TGCAGCGTTGAGGTCACTGAAGCTTTCTTT.